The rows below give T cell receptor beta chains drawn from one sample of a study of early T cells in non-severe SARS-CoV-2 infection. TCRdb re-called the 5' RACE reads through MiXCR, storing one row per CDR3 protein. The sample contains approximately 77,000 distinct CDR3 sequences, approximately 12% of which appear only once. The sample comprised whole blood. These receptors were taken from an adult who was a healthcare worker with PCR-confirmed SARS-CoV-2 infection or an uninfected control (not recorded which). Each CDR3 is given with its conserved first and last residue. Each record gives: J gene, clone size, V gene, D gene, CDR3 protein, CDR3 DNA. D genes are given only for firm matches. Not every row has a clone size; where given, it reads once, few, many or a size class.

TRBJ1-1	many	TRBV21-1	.	CASSKKNTEAFF	TGTGCCAGCAGCAAGAAGAACACTGAAGCTTTCTTT
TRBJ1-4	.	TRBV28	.	CASSATGATNEKLFF	TGTGCCAGCAGTGCGACAGGCGCAACTAATGAAAAACTGTTTTTT
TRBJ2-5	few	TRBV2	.	CASVTRGETQYF	TGTGCCAGCGTTACTAGAGGAGAGACCCAGTACTTC
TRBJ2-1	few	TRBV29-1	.	CSVGWLADNEQFF	TGCAGCGTTGGATGGCTAGCCGACAATGAGCAGTTCTTC
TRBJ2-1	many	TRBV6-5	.	CASSYLSGVEQFF	TGTGCCAGCAGTTACTTAAGTGGAGTTGAGCAGTTCTTC
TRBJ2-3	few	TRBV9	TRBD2	CASSPPGGGFDTQYF	TGTGCCAGCAGCCCCCCCGGGGGGGGCTTTGATACGCAGTATTTT
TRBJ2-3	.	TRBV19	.	CASKRGRGADTQYF	TGTGCCAGTAAACGAGGGAGGGGGGCAGATACGCAGTATTTT
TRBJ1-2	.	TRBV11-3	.	CASSSPSKAYDYGYTF	TGTGCCAGCAGCTCCCCCTCCAAGGCCTACGACTATGGCTACACCTTC
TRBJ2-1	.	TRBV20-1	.	CSAPRHEQFF	TGCAGTGCTCCCCGTCATGAGCAGTTCTTC
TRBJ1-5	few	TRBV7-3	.	CASSLTSNQPQHF	TGTGCCAGCAGCTTAACTAGCAATCAGCCCCAGCATTTT
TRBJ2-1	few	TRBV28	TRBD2	CASIGGGPMNEQFF	TGTGCCAGCATCGGGGGAGGGCCGATGAATGAGCAGTTCTTC
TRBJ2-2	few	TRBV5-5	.	CASSLVGRPGAGELFF	TGTGCCAGCAGCTTGGTCGGCCGCCCTGGGGCCGGGGAGCTGTTTTTT
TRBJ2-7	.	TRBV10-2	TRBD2	CASSAPAGGPRYEQYF	TGCGCCAGCAGTGCCCCAGCGGGAGGGCCTAGGTACGAGCAGTACTTC
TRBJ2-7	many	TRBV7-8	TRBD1	CASSWTGTGGEQYF	TGTGCCAGCAGCTGGACCGGGACAGGGGGCGAGCAGTACTTC
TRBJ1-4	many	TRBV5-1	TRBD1	CASSSGQGGFATNEKLFF	TGCGCCAGCAGCTCCGGACAGGGGGGGTTTGCAACTAATGAAAAACTGTTTTTT
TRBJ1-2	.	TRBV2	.	CASRRDINYGYTF	TGTGCCAGCAGACGGGACATCAACTATGGCTACACCTTC
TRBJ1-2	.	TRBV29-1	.	CSVVDTFNYGYTF	TGCAGCGTTGTGGACACCTTTAACTATGGCTACACCTTC
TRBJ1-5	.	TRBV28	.	CASTPGSASNQPQHF	TGTGCCAGCACCCCTGGGTCGGCGAGCAATCAGCCCCAGCATTTT
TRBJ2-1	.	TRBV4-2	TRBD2	CASTSGTSGSAGVDEQFF	TGTGCCAGCACTTCCGGGACTAGCGGGAGTGCGGGTGTGGATGAGCAGTTCTTC
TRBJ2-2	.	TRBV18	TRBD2	CASSPRLAGGGTGELFF	TGTGCCAGCTCACCAAGACTAGCGGGAGGTGGCACCGGGGAGCTGTTTTTT
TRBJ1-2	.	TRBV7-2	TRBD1	CASSSEPGQKAITF	TGTGCCAGCAGCTCCGAGCCGGGACAGAAGGCTATCACCTTC
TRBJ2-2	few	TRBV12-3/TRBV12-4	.	CASCDTGELFF	TGTGCCAGCTGTGACACCGGGGAGCTGTTTTTT
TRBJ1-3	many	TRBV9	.	CASSVGENGRRGNTIYF	TGTGCCAGCAGCGTAGGGGAGAACGGCCGGCGTGGAAACACCATATATTTT
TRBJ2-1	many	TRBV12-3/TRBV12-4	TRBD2	CASSFGLAGGDNEQFF	TGTGCCAGCAGTTTCGGTCTAGCGGGAGGGGACAATGAGCAGTTCTTC
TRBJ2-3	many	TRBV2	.	CASSPGGVNTQYF	TGTGCCAGCAGTCCCGGAGGGGTGAATACGCAGTATTTT
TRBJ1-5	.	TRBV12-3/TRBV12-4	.	CASSGASTGFNQPQHF	TGTGCCAGCAGCGGCGCGAGCACAGGGTTCAATCAGCCCCAGCATTTT
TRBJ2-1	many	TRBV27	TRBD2	CASSLETSANYEQFF	TGTGCCAGCAGTTTGGAGACTAGCGCAAACTATGAGCAGTTCTTC
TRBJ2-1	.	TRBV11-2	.	CASSPSGSGLYNEQFF	TGTGCCAGCAGCCCTTCGGGTAGCGGCTTGTACAATGAGCAGTTCTTC
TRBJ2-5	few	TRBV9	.	CASSPFLSVQTQYF	TGTGCCAGCAGCCCCTTCCTTAGCGTACAGACCCAGTACTTC
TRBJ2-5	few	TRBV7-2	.	CASSQAGETQYF	TGTGCCAGCAGCCAGGCAGGAGAGACCCAGTACTTC
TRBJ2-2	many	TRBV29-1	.	CSVAPGYGTGELFF	TGCAGCGTCGCCCCAGGGTACGGCACCGGGGAGCTGTTTTTT
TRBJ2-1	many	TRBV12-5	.	CASGSAHRGNEQFF	TGTGCTAGTGGTTCAGCACACAGAGGGAATGAGCAGTTCTTC
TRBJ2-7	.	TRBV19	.	CASSLTQSGGSYEQYF	TGTGCCAGTAGTCTTACCCAGTCAGGAGGCTCCTACGAGCAGTACTTC
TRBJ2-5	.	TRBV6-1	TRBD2	CASIRTSGQETQYF	TGTGCCAGCATTAGGACTAGCGGCCAAGAGACCCAGTACTTC
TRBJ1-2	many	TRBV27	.	CASSFNVDSFHGYGYTF	TGTGCCAGCAGTTTCAACGTGGACAGTTTTCATGGCTATGGCTACACCTTC
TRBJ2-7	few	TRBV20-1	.	CSAEGRNEQYF	TGCAGTGCTGAGGGGCGAAACGAGCAGTACTTC
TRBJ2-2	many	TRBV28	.	CASGEGFTGELFF	TGTGCCAGTGGAGAGGGCTTCACCGGGGAGCTGTTTTTT
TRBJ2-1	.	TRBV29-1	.	CSVPLVNEQFF	TGCAGCGTTCCCCTAGTTAATGAGCAGTTCTTC
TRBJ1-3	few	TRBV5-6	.	CASSFWTGNTIYF	TGTGCCAGCAGTTTCTGGACTGGAAACACCATATATTTT
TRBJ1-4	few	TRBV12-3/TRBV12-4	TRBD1	CASSRQGPNEKLFF	TGTGCCAGCAGCCGACAGGGACCTAATGAAAAACTGTTTTTT